One sample yielded the 30 T cell receptor beta chains listed below, sequenced in a study of T-cell reconstitution after alpha-beta-depleted transplantation in children. Preparation of the TCRbeta library used unique molecular identifiers. Using its own MiXCR run on the PCR reads, TCRdb lists one record per CDR3 protein. The sample lists some 520,000 distinct CDR3 sequences, approximately 32% occurring once. The input for sequencing was PBMCs from the stem cell graft donor, taken from the stem cell graft. The receptors here all came from a human donor who donated a stem cell graft to a child with aplastic anemia.

This clonotype was seen only a few times. At one end the junction does not follow the germline gene, possibly because of a read error. The chain links TRBV12-3 or TRBV12-4 to TRBJ1-4, with unresolved D. This CDR3 has 14 residues. The CDR3 spells CASSFSVTNGKLFF. CDR3 DNA sequence: TGTGCCAGCAGTTTTTCTGTTACGAATGGAAAACTGTTTTTT.

A remark on this clonotype: The junction departs from the called germline gene at one end, perhaps through a read error. V gene TRBV4-1 combines with J gene TRBJ2-3, with D perhaps given as TRBD1 or TRBD2 (6 bases each). Germline-derived CDR1 and CDR2 are MGHRA and YSYEKL. The CDR3 has 16 residues. CDR3 DNA: TGTGCCAGCAGCCCCGGGGGCAGGGGAAGCACAGATACGCAGTATTTT. The encoded protein is CASSPGGRGSTDTQYF.

This clonotype was observed a handful of times. V usage is TRBV6-5 and J usage is TRBJ1-5; D is perhaps TRBD1 (5 bases). Trimming removed 0 bases from V and 4 bases from J, with 7 bases in between. Germline V gives CDR1 MNHEY, CDR2 SVGAGI. This CDR3 comprises 14 residues. The DNA of the CDR3 is TGTGCCAGCAGTTACTCGCACAGGAATCAGCCCCAGCATTTT. It specifies CASSYSHRNQPQHF.

This chain connects TRBV19 to TRBJ2-1; 7 bases align to TRBD2. This CDR3 comprises 15 residues. The germline V gene encodes CDR1 LNHDA and CDR2 SQIVND (reference sequence). The ends lost 5 bases at V and 7 bases at J; junction bases unmatched: 11. The CDR3 bases are TGTGCCAGTAGTCCCCTCAGCGGGATATGGAATGAGCAGTTCTTC. Translated: CASSPLSGIWNEQFF.

This clonotype has only a few counts. The chain combines TRBV7-2 with TRBJ1-4; 9 nucleotides match TRBD1. Germline V gives CDR1 SGHTA, CDR2 FQGNSA. Losses at the gene ends were 6 bases for V and 5 bases for J; bases not matched to a gene: 4. The CDR3 spans 14 residues. The CDR3 sequence: CASSWDRENEKLFF. The CDR3 DNA is TGTGCCAGCAGTTGGGACAGGGAAAATGAAAAACTGTTTTTT.

This clonotype was found many times. The V call is TRBV20-1, the J call TRBJ2-1; D gene ambiguous. Trimming removed 0 bases from V and 4 bases from J, with 10 bases in between. Per the germline V gene, CDR1 is DFQATT and CDR2 is SNEGSKA (reference sequence). The CDR3 is 14 amino acids. In nucleotides, the CDR3 is TGCAGTGCTAGAGATCTCATGACTTACAATGAGCAGTTCTTC. Translating it yields CSARDLMTYNEQFF.

V and J are TRBV7-6 and TRBJ1-1, with 11 bases matching TRBD1. Germline lookup yields CDR1 SGHVS and CDR2 FNYEAQ. The CDR3 contains 15 residues. The V gene end was trimmed by 3 bases and the J gene end by 4 bases; junction bases not matched to a gene: 4. CDR3 region: CASSFGTGGGTEAFF. The CDR3 DNA follows: TGTGCCAGCAGCTTTGGGACAGGGGGAGGCACTGAAGCTTTCTTT.

This clonotype was found a few times. This sequence joins TRBV20-1 and TRBJ1-2, with D possibly matching TRBD1 (6 bases). The CDR3 runs to 15 residues. Germline values: CDR1 DFQATT, CDR2 SNEGSKA (reference sequence). The V and J ends lost 2 bases and 7 bases respectively, with 20 bases between them. The CDR3 sequence is CSARLPNRVSSGYTF. The DNA for the CDR3 is TGCAGTGCTAGATTGCCGAACAGGGTGAGCTCTGGCTACACCTTC.

The CDR3 loop reads CASSQDGLAGAFNEQFF. The CDR3 DNA is TGTGCCAGCAGCCAAGATGGACTAGCGGGAGCCTTCAATGAGCAGTTCTTC. The chain employs TRBV3-1 and TRBJ2-1, with 13 bases lining up with TRBD2. After removal of 0 bases from V and 6 bases from J, the junction contained 5 bases not matched to a gene. This CDR3 contains 17 residues. Germline values: CDR1 LGHDT, CDR2 YNNKEL (reference sequence).

This clonotype was picked up a small number of times. This chain links TRBV6-6 with TRBJ1-2, with D tentatively TRBD1 (6 bases). From germline, CDR1 is MNHNY and CDR2 SVGAGI (reference sequence). V was shortened by 7 bases and J by 8 bases, with 23 bases between the two germline ends. CDR3 length equals 15 residues. CDR3 residues: CASIQDRVEGGGYTF. In nucleotides, the CDR3 is TGTGCCAGCATCCAGGACAGAGTCGAGGGTGGCGGCTACACCTTC.

The rearrangement joins TRBV5-1 to TRBJ2-7, with 8 bases identical to TRBD1. V gave up 7 bases and J gave up 6 bases; unmatched junction bases: 12. Germline V gene lookup returns CDR1 SGHRS and CDR2 YFSETQ. This CDR3 contains 14 residues. CDR3 bases: TGCGCCAGCGCAGGTACAGGGGGGTCCCTCGAGCAGTACTTC. It codes for CASAGTGGSLEQYF.

The V call is TRBV6-1, the J call TRBJ2-7; D gene uncertain. Germline lookup yields CDR1 MNHNS and CDR2 SASEGT. This CDR3 is built from 16 residues. The germline V and J ends were trimmed by 6 bases and 0 bases, with 18 bases remaining between them. CDR3 loop: CASSPTGTWSSYEQYF. CDR3 nucleotide sequence: TGTGCCAGCAGCCCAACTGGAACGTGGAGCTCCTACGAGCAGTACTTC.

In its sample, this clonotype was seen a few times. The CDR3 is CSAREGSSNTEAFF. For the CDR3, the DNA is TGCAGTGCTAGAGAGGGCTCTTCCAACACTGAAGCTTTCTTT. The chain links TRBV20-1 to TRBJ1-1; no clear D gene. V was cut by 0 bases and J by 2 bases, with 10 bases left in between. CDR1 DFQATT and CDR2 SNEGSKA come from the germline V gene (reference sequence). The CDR3 sequence is 14 residues long.

This clonotype was recorded a few times. The chain joins TRBV7-9 to TRBJ2-1, with D perhaps matching TRBD1 (5 bases). The CDR3 is made up of 17 amino acids. V was cut by 6 bases and J by 0 bases, with 18 bases left in between. The V gene's germline CDR1 is SEHNR and CDR2 FQNEAQ (reference sequence). The CDR3 reads CASRNLAGRSSYNEQFF. The DNA of the CDR3 is TGTGCCAGCAGGAACTTGGCAGGGCGTAGCTCCTACAATGAGCAGTTCTTC. Full variable domain (missing parts from reference TRBV7-9 and TRBJ2-1): DTGVSQNPRHKITKRGQNVTFRCDPISEHNRLYWYRQTLGQGPEFLTYFQNEAQLEKSRLLSDRFSAERPKGSFSTLEIQRTEQGDSAMYLCASRNLAGRSSYNEQFFGPGTRLTVL.

The gene calls are TRBV11-1 and TRBJ2-7; D is ambiguous. V was shortened by 5 bases and J by 3 bases, with 8 bases between the two germline ends. This CDR3 has 12 residues. Germline V gene lookup returns CDR1 SGHAT and CDR2 FQDESV (reference sequence). CDR3 in DNA: TGTGCCAGCAGCCGTAGGGTCTACGAGCAGTACTTC. This sequence encodes CASSRRVYEQYF. The variable domain in full, completed from reference TRBV11-1 and TRBJ2-7, reads EAEVAQSPRYKITEKSQAVAFWCDPISGHATLYWYRQILGQGPELLVQFQDESVVDDSQLPKDRFSAERLKGVDSTLKIQPAELGDSAMYLCASSRRVYEQYFGPGTRLTVT.

This rearrangement joins TRBV3-1 to TRBJ2-7, with 11 bases identical to TRBD2. The V gene end was trimmed by 4 bases and the J gene end by 0 bases; junction bases not matched to a gene: 5. CDR3 length equals 16 residues. Germline V lookup: CDR1 LGHDT, CDR2 YNNKEL (reference sequence). The CDR3 DNA reads as TGTGCCAGCAGCCGACTAGCGGGATTGAGCTCCTACGAGCAGTACGTC. Protein sequence: CASSRLAGLSSYEQYV.

This sequence joins TRBV12-3 or TRBV12-4 and TRBJ1-6; no reliable D call. The CDR3 has 14 amino acids. Between the trimmed V and J ends, which lost 3 bases and 8 bases, there was a span of 11 bases. CDR3 bases: TGTGCCAGCAGTTTCGGGTTAATCGATTCACCCCTCCACTTT. This sequence encodes CASSFGLIDSPLHF.

This clonotype was observed a handful of times. The chain uses TRBV7-2 and TRBJ2-7, with 7 bases that match TRBD2. The CDR3 is 13 amino acids. Trimming at V came to 5 bases and at J to 5 bases, leaving 6 bases not matched to a gene. In germline, CDR1 is SGHTA, CDR2 FQGNSA. The CDR3: CASSRGTTNEQYF. CDR3 sequence (DNA): TGTGCCAGCAGCCGTGGGACTACGAACGAGCAGTACTTC.

The V and J genes are TRBV29-1 and TRBJ2-1; tentative D call: TRBD2 (6 bases). CDR1 SQVTM and CDR2 ANQGSEA come from the germline V gene. The length of the CDR3 is 17 residues. Trimming removed 5 bases from V and 0 bases from J, with 20 bases in between. The CDR3 DNA follows: TGCAGCGTTCCAACGGACTATAGCTCCAACTCCTACAATGAGCAGTTCTTC. Its protein product is CSVPTDYSSNSYNEQFF.

The chain joins TRBV7-2 to TRBJ2-1, with 8 bases fitting TRBD2. V lost 4 bases and J lost 6; bases outside the gene matches: 5. The CDR3 sequence is 14 residues long. Germline-derived CDR1 and CDR2 are SGHTA and FQGNSA. CDR3 nucleotides: TGTGCCAGCAGCTCCCGGAGCGGGAGCAATGAGCAGTTCTTC. It codes for CASSSRSGSNEQFF.

The chain is built from TRBV12-3 or TRBV12-4 and TRBJ1-4, with D uncertain. V shed 6 bases and J shed 8 bases, with 13 bases lying between them. The CDR3 contains 13 residues. The CDR3 sequence: CASRREGREKLFF. CDR3 coding DNA: TGTGCCAGCAGACGGGAGGGAAGGGAAAAACTGTTTTTT.

The table lists this clonotype with a count of one. The chain uses TRBV11-2 and TRBJ2-3; no reliable D call. The V gene's germline CDR1 is SGHAT and CDR2 FQNNGV. With 4 bases removed from V and 2 bases from J, the gap between germline ends came to 10 bases. This CDR3 is 14 amino acids long. This chain's CDR3 is CASSSRIDTDTQYF. The DNA for the CDR3 is TGTGCCAGCAGCTCGCGGATAGACACAGATACGCAGTATTTT.

The rearrangement uses TRBV5-1 and TRBJ2-5; 8 bases align to TRBD2. Germline V CDR1 and CDR2: SGHRS, YFSETQ. The length of the CDR3 is 15 residues. Trimming took 2 bases from V and 3 from J; bases not matched to a gene: 6. The CDR3, as DNA: TGCGCCAGCAGCTTCATACCGGGACTAGAAGAGACCCAGTACTTC. Its translation: CASSFIPGLEETQYF.

The chain uses TRBV18 and TRBJ2-3; a weak D match, TRBD1 (5 bases). The CDR3 runs 15 residues. Germline V gives CDR1 KGHSH, CDR2 LQKENI. Trimming took 4 bases from V and 3 from J, leaving 14 bases between them. The CDR3 is CASSRGQGKTDTQYF. The CDR3 DNA is TGTGCCAGCTCACGTGGCCAGGGAAAAACAGATACGCAGTATTTT.

The V call is TRBV6-1, the J call TRBJ2-5; D remains ambiguous. Germline CDR1 is MNHNS and CDR2 is SASEGT. V dropped 3 bases and J dropped 7 bases, with 6 bases sitting between them. The length of the CDR3 is 11 residues. The chain's CDR3 is CASSDRATQYF. The CDR3 region has the DNA TGTGCCAGCAGTGACAGAGCGACCCAGTACTTC.

This chain's CDR3 is CASSEEWDRPYGYTF. CDR3 DNA sequence: TGTGCCAGCAGTGAAGAGTGGGACAGGCCTTATGGCTACACCTTC. V usage is TRBV6-1 and J usage is TRBJ1-2, with 8 bases aligning to TRBD1. The junction had 6 bases not matched to a gene; V was cut back by 1 base and J by 5 bases. This CDR3 region has 15 residues. The germline V gene encodes CDR1 MNHNS and CDR2 SASEGT.

This clonotype has a handful of counts. This chain joins TRBV6-6 and TRBJ1-1; D gene ambiguous. Per the germline V gene, CDR1 is MNHNY and CDR2 is SVGAGI (reference sequence). The CDR3 has 13 residues. V was clipped by 2 bases and J by 0 bases, with 4 bases between them. CDR3 protein: CASSYRVNTEAFF. The DNA for the CDR3 is TGTGCCAGCAGTTACCGTGTGAACACTGAAGCTTTCTTT.

The chain has TRBV7-2 and TRBJ1-3, with D possibly TRBD1 on 6 matching bases. The V and J ends lost 6 bases and 8 bases respectively, with 20 bases between them. Per the germline V gene, CDR1 is SGHTA and CDR2 is FQGNSA. This CDR3 comprises 15 residues. CDR3 residues: CASRPGPRQVHTIYF. CDR3 DNA sequence: TGTGCCAGCAGACCAGGGCCGCGACAGGTTCACACCATATATTTT.

This clonotype was detected a few times. The chain is built from TRBV29-1 and TRBJ2-7; 10 positions match TRBD2. CDR3 length equals 13 residues. Trimming cost V 5 bases and J 5 bases; bases outside gene matches: 6. Germline-derived CDR1 and CDR2 are SQVTM and ANQGSEA. Here the CDR3 DNA reads TGCAGCGTTCTAGCGGGAGATCGCGACGAGCAGTACTTC. Translating it yields CSVLAGDRDEQYF.

This sequence joins TRBV7-9 and TRBJ1-5; D remains ambiguous. This CDR3 has 15 residues. The V gene lost 0 bases and the J gene lost 3 bases, with 9 bases spanning the gap. Looked up from germline, CDR1 is SEHNR and CDR2 is FQNEAQ (reference sequence). CDR3 sequence (DNA): TGTGCCAGCAGCTTAGCGGAGGGTTACAATCAGCCCCAGCATTTT. Amino acids: CASSLAEGYNQPQHF.